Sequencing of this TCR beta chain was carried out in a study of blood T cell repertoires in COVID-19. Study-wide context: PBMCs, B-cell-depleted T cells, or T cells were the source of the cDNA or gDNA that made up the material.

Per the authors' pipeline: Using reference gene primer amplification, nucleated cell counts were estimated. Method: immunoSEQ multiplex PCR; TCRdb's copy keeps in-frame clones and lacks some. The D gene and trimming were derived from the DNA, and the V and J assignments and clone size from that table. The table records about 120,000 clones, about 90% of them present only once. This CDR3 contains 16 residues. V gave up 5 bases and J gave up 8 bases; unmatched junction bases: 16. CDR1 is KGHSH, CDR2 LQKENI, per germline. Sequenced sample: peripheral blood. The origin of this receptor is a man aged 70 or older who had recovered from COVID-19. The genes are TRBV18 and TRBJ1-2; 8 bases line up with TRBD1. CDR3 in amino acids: CASSSERTGTGSGYTF. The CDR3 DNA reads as TGTGCCAGCTCATCAGAGCGCACCGGGACAGGTAGCGGCTACACCTTC.